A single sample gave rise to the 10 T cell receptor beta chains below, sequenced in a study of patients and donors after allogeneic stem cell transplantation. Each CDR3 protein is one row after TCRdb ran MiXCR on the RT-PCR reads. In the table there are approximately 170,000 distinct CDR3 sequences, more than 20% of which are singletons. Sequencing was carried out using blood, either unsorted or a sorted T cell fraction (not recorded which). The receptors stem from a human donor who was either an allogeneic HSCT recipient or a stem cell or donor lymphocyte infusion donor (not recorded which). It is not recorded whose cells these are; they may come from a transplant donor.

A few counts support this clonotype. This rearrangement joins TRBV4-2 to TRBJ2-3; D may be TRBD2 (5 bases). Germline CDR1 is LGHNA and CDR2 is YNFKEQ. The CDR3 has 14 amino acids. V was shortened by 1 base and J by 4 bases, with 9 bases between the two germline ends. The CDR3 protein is CASSQGQDSDTQYF. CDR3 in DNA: TGTGCCAGCAGCCAAGGGCAGGACTCAGATACGCAGTATTTT.

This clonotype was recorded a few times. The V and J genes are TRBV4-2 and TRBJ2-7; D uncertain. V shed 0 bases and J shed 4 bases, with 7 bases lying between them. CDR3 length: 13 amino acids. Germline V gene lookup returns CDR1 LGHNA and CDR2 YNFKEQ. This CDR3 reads CASSQDLTYEQYF. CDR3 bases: TGTGCCAGCAGCCAAGATCTGACTTACGAGCAGTACTTC.

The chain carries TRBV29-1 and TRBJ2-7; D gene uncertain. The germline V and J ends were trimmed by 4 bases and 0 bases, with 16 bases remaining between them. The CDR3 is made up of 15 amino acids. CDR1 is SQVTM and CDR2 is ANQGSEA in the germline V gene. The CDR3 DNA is TGCAGCGTTGTAGTGGTTTTGGGGTCCTCCTACGAGCAGTACTTC. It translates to CSVVVVLGSSYEQYF.

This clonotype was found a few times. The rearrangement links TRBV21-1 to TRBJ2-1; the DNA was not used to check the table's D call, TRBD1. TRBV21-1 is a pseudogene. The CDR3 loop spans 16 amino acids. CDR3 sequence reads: CASSKGDGTGYNEQFF. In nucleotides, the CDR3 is TGTGCCAGCAGCAAAGGCGACGGGACAGGTTACAATGAGCAGTTCTTC.

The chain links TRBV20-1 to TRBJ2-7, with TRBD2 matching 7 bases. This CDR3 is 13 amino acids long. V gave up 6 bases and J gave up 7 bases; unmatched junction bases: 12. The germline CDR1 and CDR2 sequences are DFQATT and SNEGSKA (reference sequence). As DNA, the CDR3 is TGCAGTGCAACTCCGGGGGGTTCTCATGAGCAGTACTTC. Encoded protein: CSATPGGSHEQYF.

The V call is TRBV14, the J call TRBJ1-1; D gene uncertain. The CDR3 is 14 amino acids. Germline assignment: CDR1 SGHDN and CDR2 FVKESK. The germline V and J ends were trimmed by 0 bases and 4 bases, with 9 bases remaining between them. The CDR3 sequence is CASSQDQVATEAFF. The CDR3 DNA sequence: TGTGCCAGCAGCCAAGATCAGGTCGCCACTGAAGCTTTCTTT.

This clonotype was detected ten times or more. This CDR3 is CASSSRTGRGEKLFF. The DNA of the CDR3 is TGTGCCAGCAGTTCAAGGACAGGGCGAGGTGAAAAACTGTTTTTT. V is TRBV12-3 or TRBV12-4 and J is TRBJ1-4, with TRBD1 matching 8 bases. The CDR3 totals 15 residues. With V trimmed by 4 bases and J by 7 bases, 8 bases remained unmatched.

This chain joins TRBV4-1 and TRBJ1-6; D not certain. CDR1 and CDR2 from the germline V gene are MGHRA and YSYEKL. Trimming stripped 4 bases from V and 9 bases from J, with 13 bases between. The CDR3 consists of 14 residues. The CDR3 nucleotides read TGCGCCAGCAGCCCCGCGGAGCCGGGTTCACCCCTCCACTTT. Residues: CASSPAEPGSPLHF.

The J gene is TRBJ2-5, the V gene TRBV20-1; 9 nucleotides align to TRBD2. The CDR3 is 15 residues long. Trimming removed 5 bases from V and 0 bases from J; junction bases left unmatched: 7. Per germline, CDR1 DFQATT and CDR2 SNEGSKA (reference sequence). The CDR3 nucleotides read TGCAGTGCTGGGACTAGCAGCTCGTACCAAGAGACCCAGTACTTC. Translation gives CSAGTSSSYQETQYF.

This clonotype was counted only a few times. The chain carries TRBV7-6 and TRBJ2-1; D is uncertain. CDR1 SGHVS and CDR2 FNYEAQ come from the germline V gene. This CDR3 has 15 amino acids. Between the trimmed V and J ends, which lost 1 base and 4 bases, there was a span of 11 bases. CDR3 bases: TGTGCCAGCAGCTTAGACGCCGGCGGATACAATGAGCAGTTCTTC. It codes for CASSLDAGGYNEQFF. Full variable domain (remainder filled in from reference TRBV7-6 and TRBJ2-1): GAGVSQSPRYKVTKRGQDVALRCDPISGHVSLYWYRQALGQGPEFLTYFNYEAQQDKSGLPNDRFSAERPEGSISTLTIQRTEQRDSAMYRCASSLDAGGYNEQFFGPGTRLTVL.